The rows below give T cell receptor beta chains drawn from one sample of a study of T cell repertoires in cytomegalovirus infection. No antigen has been identified for these receptors. TCRdb reprocessed the reads with MiXCR, giving one entry per CDR3 protein. The sample consists of 310,000 or so distinct CDR3 sequences, 20% to 25% of them appearing once. Material: cultured PBMCs, obtained from culture after CMV antigen stimulation. Receptor source: a human donor in good health (CMV status not recorded). Some clones in this sample may be carry-over from other donors' samples. The CDR3 runs from the conserved cysteine through the conserved F or W. Each record gives: CDR3 DNA, CDR3 protein, J gene, D gene, V gene, clone size. A D gene is named only where the DNA matches it firmly. The size field is filled for only some rows; it gives once, few, many or a size class.

TGTGCCAGCAGGTCATCCGGGACAGGGGACAACAATGAGCAGTTCTTC | CASRSSGTGDNNEQFF | TRBJ2-1 | TRBD1 | TRBV6-1 | few
TGCGCCAGCAGCCGCGTAGCTGCGGTTGAGAATGAGCAGTTCTTC | CASSRVAAVENEQFF | TRBJ2-1 | - | TRBV4-1 | -
TGTGCCAGCACCTCTTCCTACAATGAGCAGTTCTTC | CASTSSYNEQFF | TRBJ2-1 | - | TRBV6-2/TRBV6-3 | -
TGTGCCAGCAGCCGCCCCGGGACAATGAACACTGAAGCTTTCTTT | CASSRPGTMNTEAFF | TRBJ1-1 | - | TRBV6-8 | -
TGTGCCAGCATTCTAGGGACAGGAGCATCGAGCTCCTACGAGCAGTACTTC | CASILGTGASSSYEQYF | TRBJ2-7 | TRBD1 | TRBV2 | -
TGTGCTAGTGTCCAACATCTAACAGGAGAATTAGGGCTAATGAACACTGAAGCTTTCTTT | CASVQHLTGELGLMNTEAFF | TRBJ1-1 | - | TRBV12-5 | -
TGTGCCAGCATAGGACTAGCGGGACACAATGAGCAGTTCTTC | CASIGLAGHNEQFF | TRBJ2-1 | TRBD2 | TRBV7-9 | -
TGTGCCAGCTCTTCCGGGACAGGAAATCAGCCCCAGCATTTT | CASSSGTGNQPQHF | TRBJ1-5 | TRBD1 | TRBV18 | few
TGCAGTGCCCGAGACCCCGTTGGCGGTGCCACAGATACGCAGTATTTT | CSARDPVGGATDTQYF | TRBJ2-3 | - | TRBV20-1 | -
TGCAGTGCTTTAAATCCAGGCCTCTCTGGAAACACCATATATTTT | CSALNPGLSGNTIYF | TRBJ1-3 | - | TRBV20-1 | -
TGTGCCAGCAGCTTAGTCGGGACAGGGTCATACAATGAGCAGTTCTTC | CASSLVGTGSYNEQFF | TRBJ2-1 | TRBD1 | TRBV7-2 | many
TGTGCCAGCAGTTACCGGGGGACTAGCGTTAGGCGGCAGTACTTC | CASSYRGTSVRRQYF | TRBJ2-7 | TRBD2 | TRBV6-2/TRBV6-3 | -
TGTGCCAGCAGCTTAGTGGCGGGAGCGGGGGATACGCGGTATTTT | CASSLVAGAGDTRYF | TRBJ2-3 | TRBD2 | TRBV7-2 | many
TGCGCCAGCAGCTTTGAGACTAGCGGAGCCTACAATGAGCAGTTCTTC | CASSFETSGAYNEQFF | TRBJ2-1 | TRBD2 | TRBV5-1 | -
TGTGCCAGCAGCTTAGGGATACAGGGGGATCGATATGGCTACACCTTC | CASSLGIQGDRYGYTF | TRBJ1-2 | TRBD1 | TRBV7-2 | -
TGTGCCAGCAGCCCTCAGACAGGGGCTAATGAAAAACTGTTTTTT | CASSPQTGANEKLFF | TRBJ1-4 | TRBD1 | TRBV7-2 | few
TGTGCCAGCCGGGGATTTGCCGAGCAGTACTTC | CASRGFAEQYF | TRBJ2-7 | - | TRBV6-2/TRBV6-3 | -
TGTGCCAGCCGTCGACATAATGAAAAACTGTTTTTT | CASRRHNEKLFF | TRBJ1-4 | - | TRBV6-8 | -
TGTGCCAGCAAGGGGACGCTGGCGGGAGTGACCTACAATGAGCAGTTCTTC | CASKGTLAGVTYNEQFF | TRBJ2-1 | TRBD2 | TRBV6-2/TRBV6-3 | many
TGTGCCAGCAGCCTAGGGACCAGGACAGGGGAGGGCGAGCAGTACTTC | CASSLGTRTGEGEQYF | TRBJ2-7 | TRBD1 | TRBV7-2 | many
TGTGCCAGCTCACCCAGACTAGCGGGAAGTGAAGGCAGCGAGCAGTACTTC | CASSPRLAGSEGSEQYF | TRBJ2-7 | TRBD2 | TRBV18 | -
TGTGCCAGCAGCTTATACTCCAATGAGCAGTTCTTC | CASSLYSNEQFF | TRBJ2-1 | - | TRBV7-8 | many
TGTGCCACCAGTGATTTGAACAGAGTTGGTGGCTACACCTTC | CATSDLNRVGGYTF | TRBJ1-2 | - | TRBV24-1 | -
TGTGCCAGCAGTTTGTCTGGGGAATTGAGGTCCGGGGAGCTGTTTTTT | CASSLSGELRSGELFF | TRBJ2-2 | - | TRBV28 | many
TGTGCCAGTAGAAGACTAGCGGGAGTCTACAATGAGCAGTTCTTC | CASRRLAGVYNEQFF | TRBJ2-1 | TRBD2 | TRBV19 | few
TGTGCCAGCAGCTTGACAGTCCGGATGGGGAACACCATATATTTT | CASSLTVRMGNTIYF | TRBJ1-3 | - | TRBV7-6 | -
TGTGCCAGCAGCTTGCGACAGCGATTGGACACCGGGGAGCTGTTTTTT | CASSLRQRLDTGELFF | TRBJ2-2 | - | TRBV7-8 | -
TGTGCCAGCAGCTTAGCAGGGATCTATGGCTACACCTTC | CASSLAGIYGYTF | TRBJ1-2 | - | TRBV7-2 | many
TGTGCCAGCAGCTTGGGACAGATCATGAACACTGAAGCTTTCTTT | CASSLGQIMNTEAFF | TRBJ1-1 | - | TRBV5-4 | -
TGTGCCAGCAGTCAACAGGGGGCCACAGATACGCAGTATTTT | CASSQQGATDTQYF | TRBJ2-3 | TRBD1 | TRBV12-3/TRBV12-4 | few
TGTGCCAGCAGCACGCGGGACGGACACACTGAAGCTTTCTTT | CASSTRDGHTEAFF | TRBJ1-1 | - | TRBV7-2 | many
TGTGCCAGCAGTTCCGCGGACAGGGCTGGTTCACCCCTCCACTTT | CASSSADRAGSPLHF | TRBJ1-6 | TRBD1 | TRBV27 | -
TGTGCCAGCGCGACAGGGTCGGTTGGAAACACCATATATTTT | CASATGSVGNTIYF | TRBJ1-3 | TRBD1 | TRBV12-3/TRBV12-4 | -
TGCAGCGTGATTGGACTAGCGGGAGCCCCCTCCTACAATGAGCAGTTCTTC | CSVIGLAGAPSYNEQFF | TRBJ2-1 | TRBD2 | TRBV29-1 | -
TGCAGTGCTAGAGAAATTAAGCCGGGACTAGCGGACAATGAGCAGTTCTTC | CSAREIKPGLADNEQFF | TRBJ2-1 | TRBD2 | TRBV20-1 | -
TGTGCCAGCAGTTTAAAGGCTAGCGGGAGGGCCGGTGAGCAGTTCTTC | CASSLKASGRAGEQFF | TRBJ2-1 | TRBD2 | TRBV27 | few
TGTGCCAGCAGTTGGTCGGATAATTCACCCCTCCACTTT | CASSWSDNSPLHF | TRBJ1-6 | - | TRBV27 | -
TGCGCCAGCAGCTTATCACAGGGAAGCACTGAAGCTTTCTTT | CASSLSQGSTEAFF | TRBJ1-1 | - | TRBV5-1 | few
TGTGCCAGCAGCTTAGAATCCGTCGCACTCGATAATTCACCCCTCCACTTT | CASSLESVALDNSPLHF | TRBJ1-6 | - | TRBV11-2 | few
TGTGCCAGCAGTGCCTTACAGGGGTCGGGCACTGAAGCTTTCTTT | CASSALQGSGTEAFF | TRBJ1-1 | TRBD1 | TRBV27 | -